Described below is a single T cell receptor (beta chain) sequence and its context. This sample is part of a study of blood T cell repertoires in COVID-19. Study at large: Samples taken during acute and convalescent COVID-19 were collected in the United States, Italy and Spain. Sources were T cells, B-cell-depleted T cells, or PBMCs; the material itself was cDNA or gDNA.

This CDR3 has 17 residues. J gave up 0 bases and V 5 bases, and 12 bases lay outside the gene matches. Per germline, CDR1 SEHNR and CDR2 FQNEAQ (reference sequence). Original analysis: Reference gene primer amplification gave estimated nucleated cell counts. Generated by immunoSEQ multiplex PCR, the TCRdb table keeps only in-frame clones and is missing some. V, J and clone size are those of that table, while D and trimming were read from the DNA. The sample has 110,000 to 150,000 clones, 80% to 90% seen once. The sample comprised peripheral blood. This receptor was identified in a woman aged 60 to 75 with acute or convalescent COVID-19. This chain uses TRBV7-9 with TRBJ1-2, with 7 bases that match TRBD1. The CDR3 nucleotides read TGTGCCAGCAGCCCCTACAGGGGATCGACCGCTAACTATGGCTACACCTTC. This codes for CASSPYRGSTANYGYTF. The full variable domain, in which reference TRBV7-9 and TRBJ1-2 provide the parts outside the CDR3, is DTGVSQNPRHKITKRGQNVTFRCDPISEHNRLYWYRQTLGQGPEFLTYFQNEAQLEKSRLLSDRFSAERPKGSFSTLEIQRTEQGDSAMYLCASSPYRGSTANYGYTFGSGTRLTVV.